These 2 T cell receptor beta chains originate from one sample sequenced in a study of regulatory T cells in long-lasting Graves disease. Sample time point: persistent/refractory GD, antithyroid drugs over 5 years with positive TRAb. Extracted RNA from PBMCs served as the source of the TCR library. Arm-PCR of CDR3 regions and iRepertoire HTBI primers were the basis on which TCR beta libraries were built. TCRdb re-called the multiplex PCR reads through MiXCR, storing one row per CDR3 protein. This sample yields more than 350,000 distinct CDR3 sequences, of which 21% are seen a single time; approximately 15% belongs to the top ten. The specimen was peripheral blood mononuclear cells (PBMCs), collected when the disease was refractory, from a patient treated with antithyroid drugs. All receptors come from a female donor with Graves disease.

V is TRBV7-9 and J is TRBJ1-2; no clear D. V dropped 1 base and J dropped 0 bases, with 9 bases sitting between them. This CDR3 has 15 amino acids. Germline V lookup: CDR1 SEHNR, CDR2 FQNEAQ (reference sequence). The CDR3 loop reads CASSLETMTNYGYTF. The DNA for the CDR3 is TGTGCCAGCAGCTTAGAGACCATGACTAACTATGGCTACACCTTC. Full variable domain (outside the CDR3, taken from reference TRBV7-9 and TRBJ1-2): DTGVSQNPRHKITKRGQNVTFRCDPISEHNRLYWYRQTLGQGPEFLTYFQNEAQLEKSRLLSDRFSAERPKGSFSTLEIQRTEQGDSAMYLCASSLETMTNYGYTFGSGTRLTVV.

With regard to this clonotype: The junction does not match germline at one end; this may be a read error. The chain joins TRBV3-1 to TRBJ1-1; D is perhaps TRBD1 (5 bases). CDR1 LGHDT and CDR2 YNNKEL come from the germline V gene (reference sequence). The CDR3 extends over 16 amino acids. The CDR3 coding sequence is TGTTCCAGCAGCCCCATCTCGGGGACTGCGAACACTGAAGCTTTCTTT. Translated: CSSSPISGTANTEAFF.